The next 26 T cell receptor beta chains were all read from a single sample in a study of T cell responses to AZD1222 COVID-19 vaccine. Data came from immunoSEQ multiplex PCR; TCRdb stores just in-frame clones and leaves some out. This repertoire shows fewer than 120,000 clones, about 88% found once; its top ten account for 1.6%. Sequenced material: peripheral blood, taken on day 0 of AZD1222 vaccination. These receptors all stem from an adult in good health.

CDR3 residues: CASSYSEGRERNTIYF. The CDR3 nucleotides are TGTGCCAGCAGTTACTCAGAGGGGAGGGAAAGAAACACCATATATTTT. This chain joins TRBV6-5 and TRBJ1-3; D is perhaps TRBD1 (5 bases). V lost 0 bases and J lost 5, with 14 bases in between. CDR3 size: 16 residues. Germline CDR1 is MNHEY and CDR2 is SVGAGI.

The J gene is TRBJ1-1, the V gene TRBV12-3 or TRBV12-4; TRBD1 might be the D (6 bases). V lost 8 bases and J 1 base, leaving 11 bases between the germline ends. The CDR3 consists of 13 residues. CDR3 in DNA: TGTGCCAGCGCCGGACAGAGGAACACTGAAGCTTTCTTT. Its translation is CASAGQRNTEAFF.

This chain links TRBV5-1 with TRBJ2-4; D not certain. V was clipped by 0 bases and J by 11 bases, with 18 bases between them. Germline V lookup: CDR1 SGHRS, CDR2 YFSETQ. The length of the CDR3 is 15 residues. The CDR3 sequence: CASSLDGQARVVQYF. CDR3 DNA sequence: TGCGCCAGCAGCTTGGACGGGCAGGCTAGAGTCGTTCAGTACTTC.

The chain links TRBV6-5 to TRBJ1-2; D is perhaps TRBD1 (6 bases). The V end was cut by 6 bases, the J end by 3 bases, with 17 bases between. The CDR3 is 15 amino acids. The germline gives CDR1 MNHEY, CDR2 SVGAGI. This chain's CDR3 is CASSSGGAGDYGYTF. DNA of the CDR3: TGTGCCAGCAGCTCGGGGGGGGCTGGAGACTATGGCTACACCTTC.

The V call is TRBV5-1, the J call TRBJ1-4; D is perhaps TRBD1 (5 bases). The germline V gene encodes CDR1 SGHRS and CDR2 YFSETQ. CDR3 length equals 14 residues. Between the trimmed V and J ends, which lost 4 bases and 10 bases, there was a span of 17 bases. The CDR3 loop reads CASSPDRWGGKLFF. CDR3 nucleotides: TGCGCCAGCAGCCCCGATCGGTGGGGCGGAAAACTGTTTTTT.

The chain is built from TRBV24-1 and TRBJ2-2, with D perhaps TRBD2 (6 bases). V was cut by 3 bases and J by 6 bases, with 13 bases left in between. The germline CDR1 and CDR2 sequences are KGHDR and SFDVKD. This CDR3 is built from 15 residues. CDR3 sequence: CATSDPGTLSGELFF. Written as DNA, the CDR3 is TGTGCCACCAGTGATCCTGGGACTCTTTCCGGGGAGCTGTTTTTT.

This chain joins TRBV2 and TRBJ1-1; unclear D gene. Trimming took 4 bases from V and 1 from J, leaving 7 bases between them. The CDR3 is made up of 13 amino acids. CDR1 and CDR2 (germline): SNHLY, FYNNEI. CDR3 sequence reads: CASSGSRNTEAFF. CDR3 nucleotide sequence: TGTGCCAGCAGTGGAAGCAGGAACACTGAAGCTTTCTTT. Using reference TRBV2 and TRBJ1-1 for the parts outside the CDR3, the full variable domain is EPEVTQTPSHQVTQMGQEVILRCVPISNHLYFYWYRQILGQKVEFLVSFYNNEISEKSEIFDDQFSVERPDGSNFTLKIRSTKLEDSAMYFCASSGSRNTEAFFGQGTRLTVV.

The chain joins TRBV27 to TRBJ1-5; 7 nucleotides agree with TRBD1. From germline, CDR1 is MNHEY and CDR2 SMNVEV (reference sequence). The trim removed 4 bases at V and 0 bases at J, leaving 9 bases unmatched. The CDR3 consists of 17 residues. DNA of the CDR3: TGTGCCAGCAGTTCGAACAGGGGCCCCTATAGCAATCAGCCCCAGCATTTT. This gives the protein CASSSNRGPYSNQPQHF.

This clone was counted once. The DNA of the CDR3 is TGTGCCAGCAGCTTAGGTACCGCCCAAAATAATTCACCCCTCCACTTT. Translating it yields CASSLGTAQNNSPLHF. The chain has TRBV7-8 and TRBJ1-6, with no clear D. CDR1 is SGHVS, CDR2 FQNEAQ, per germline. The CDR3 sequence is 16 residues long. Between the trimmed V and J ends, which lost 1 base and 5 bases, there was a span of 12 bases.

This clone was found once. The rearrangement joins TRBV9 to TRBJ1-1, with D tentatively TRBD1 (6 bases). Germline V gene sequence: CDR1 SGDLS, CDR2 YYNGEE. V gave up 7 bases and J gave up 0 bases, with 13 bases separating them. The CDR3 is 14 amino acids. The CDR3 loop is CASGRTGMNTEAFF. The CDR3 bases are TGTGCCAGCGGTCGAACAGGGATGAACACTGAAGCTTTCTTT.

This rearrangement joins TRBV19 to TRBJ2-7, with TRBD2 matching over 9 bases. V shed 5 bases and J 7 bases; nucleotides not matched to a gene: 6. Germline V gives CDR1 LNHDA, CDR2 SQIVND (reference sequence). This CDR3 has 13 amino acids. CDR3 DNA sequence: TGTGCCAGTAGTTTCGCGGGGGGGCGAGAGCAGTACTTC. Translating gives CASSFAGGREQYF.

The chain joins TRBV12-5 to TRBJ1-2; 9 bases align to TRBD1. CDR3 size: 18 residues. V trimming: 7 bases; J trimming: 4 bases; junction bases outside the gene matches: 19. Germline V gene sequence: CDR1 LGHNT, CDR2 FRNRAP. The CDR3 loop reads CASALLYPDRGRGYGYTF. In DNA form, the CDR3 reads TGTGCTAGTGCCCTCCTATATCCGGACAGGGGAAGGGGCTATGGCTACACCTTC.

In its sample, this clone ranks as medium-sized. The V gene is TRBV6-5, the J gene TRBJ2-7; D might be TRBD1 (6 bases). The CDR3 has 14 amino acids. Germline V gene lookup returns CDR1 MNHEY and CDR2 SVGAGI. V was clipped by 6 bases and J by 5 bases, with 17 bases between them. The CDR3 loop is CASSLSTGSDEQYF. Here the CDR3 DNA reads TGTGCCAGCAGCTTATCGACAGGATCCGACGAGCAGTACTTC.

V is TRBV24-1 and J is TRBJ2-2; D might be TRBD1 or TRBD2, each matching 5 bases. V gave up 8 bases and J gave up 3 bases, with 6 bases separating them. The CDR3 contains 12 residues. Germline CDR1 reads KGHDR; CDR2 reads SFDVKD. CDR3 sequence (DNA): TGTGCCACCATGGGGGACACCGGGGAGCTGTTTTTT. Amino acid sequence: CATMGDTGELFF.

The rearrangement links TRBV6-4 to TRBJ1-1; a possible D gene is TRBD1 (6 bases). Germline lookup yields CDR1 MRHNA and CDR2 SNTAGT. V was trimmed by 4 bases and J by 1 base, leaving 7 bases between them. The CDR3 is made up of 13 amino acids. CDR3 DNA: TGTGCCAGCAGTGGCAGGGGGAACACTGAAGCTTTCTTT. Translation gives CASSGRGNTEAFF.

The rearrangement uses TRBV11-2 and TRBJ2-6, with unresolved D. Germline CDR1 is SGHAT and CDR2 is FQNNGV. V was clipped by 1 base and J by 2 bases, with 0 bases between them. CDR3 length equals 13 residues. The CDR3 DNA follows: TGTGCCAGCAGCTTAGCTGGGGCCAACGTCCTGACTTTC. Protein: CASSLAGANVLTF.

V usage is TRBV20-1 and J usage is TRBJ1-2; D gene uncertain. CDR1 DFQATT and CDR2 SNEGSKA come from the germline V gene (reference sequence). CDR3 size: 11 residues. The V and J ends lost 3 bases and 4 bases respectively, with 6 bases between them. The CDR3 sequence: CSASGFYGYTF. The DNA for the CDR3 is TGCAGTGCTAGTGGGTTCTATGGCTACACCTTC.

The V call is TRBV5-5, the J call TRBJ1-3; D remains unclear. Germline V gene sequence: CDR1 SGHKS, CDR2 YYEKEE (reference sequence). The CDR3 has 16 residues. V lost 0 bases and J 0 bases, leaving 10 bases between the germline ends. The DNA of the CDR3 is TGTGCCAGCAGCTTGGCCTACGGGATCTCTGGAAACACCATATATTTT. As protein: CASSLAYGISGNTIYF.

J is TRBJ2-2 and V is TRBV7-9, with D unresolved. From germline, CDR1 is SEHNR and CDR2 FQNEAQ (reference sequence). The CDR3 is 12 residues long. Trimming cost V 4 bases and J 3 bases, with 3 bases left between them. The CDR3 DNA is TGTGCCAGCAGCTCCGACACCGGGGAGCTGTTTTTT. Translating gives CASSSDTGELFF.

The J gene is TRBJ1-1, the V gene TRBV18, with D uncertain. Germline loops: CDR1 KGHSH, CDR2 LQKENI. The CDR3 extends over 17 amino acids. The V end was cut by 2 bases, the J end by 0 bases, with 16 bases between. The CDR3 DNA reads as TGTGCCAGCTCACCAGGTGCCCCTACCCGCTTGAACACTGAAGCTTTCTTT. It translates to CASSPGAPTRLNTEAFF.

As for this clone: An end of the junction does not agree with germline; a read error may underlie this. This sample includes further DNA sequences coding for the same CDR3. The chain employs TRBV5-4 and TRBJ1-2; D gene ambiguous. The V gene's germline CDR1 is SGHNT and CDR2 YYREEE (reference sequence). This CDR3 comprises 13 residues. CDR3: CASSFDTNYGYTF. DNA for the CDR3: TGTGCCAGCAGCTTTGACACGAACTATGGTTACACCTTC.

Only a few counts were recorded for this clone. V gene TRBV18 combines with J gene TRBJ1-6; TRBD1 matches 8 bases. The germline V gene encodes CDR1 KGHSH and CDR2 LQKENI. The V segment lost 3 bases and the J segment 7 bases; nucleotides outside the gene matches: 2. CDR3 length equals 14 residues. The CDR3 bases are TGTGCCAGCTCACCTCAGGGGGCAAATTCACCCCTCCACTTT. Translation gives CASSPQGANSPLHF.

The V and J genes are TRBV27 and TRBJ2-7; tentatively, D is TRBD1 (6 bases). Germline-derived CDR1 and CDR2 are MNHEY and SMNVEV (reference sequence). Trimming left V 4 bases short and J 6 bases short, with 16 bases between. CDR3 length: 14 amino acids. The CDR3 coding sequence is TGTGCCAGCAGTTCTGAGGACAGAGATCTCGAGCAGTACTTC. This sequence encodes CASSSEDRDLEQYF.

The V call is TRBV4-2, the J call TRBJ2-7; TRBD1 matches 8 bases. The germline gives CDR1 LGHNA, CDR2 YNFKEQ. V lost 1 base to trimming and J lost 3 bases; unmatched junction nucleotides: 5. The CDR3 consists of 15 residues. Written as DNA, the CDR3 is TGTGCCAGCAGCCAAGCGACAGGGGTGGTCTACGAGCAGTACTTC. Its protein is CASSQATGVVYEQYF.

The chain carries TRBV27 and TRBJ1-5; D not resolved. CDR1 is MNHEY, CDR2 SMNVEV, per germline (reference sequence). The CDR3 is 14 residues long. The ends were cut back, 6 bases at V and 5 bases at J, with 14 bases in the middle. In nucleotides, the CDR3 is TGTGCCAGCAGCCCGCGGGGAGTCGATCAGCCCCAGCATTTT. As protein: CASSPRGVDQPQHF.

V is TRBV5-6 and J is TRBJ1-1; TRBD1 matches at 8 bases. There are 14 residues in the CDR3. V dropped 3 bases and J dropped 0; count of bases not matched to a gene: 1. The germline CDR1 and CDR2 sequences are SGHDT and YYEEEE. CDR3 in amino acids: CASSSTGVNTEAFF. CDR3 nucleotide sequence: TGTGCCAGCAGCTCGACAGGGGTGAACACTGAAGCTTTCTTT.